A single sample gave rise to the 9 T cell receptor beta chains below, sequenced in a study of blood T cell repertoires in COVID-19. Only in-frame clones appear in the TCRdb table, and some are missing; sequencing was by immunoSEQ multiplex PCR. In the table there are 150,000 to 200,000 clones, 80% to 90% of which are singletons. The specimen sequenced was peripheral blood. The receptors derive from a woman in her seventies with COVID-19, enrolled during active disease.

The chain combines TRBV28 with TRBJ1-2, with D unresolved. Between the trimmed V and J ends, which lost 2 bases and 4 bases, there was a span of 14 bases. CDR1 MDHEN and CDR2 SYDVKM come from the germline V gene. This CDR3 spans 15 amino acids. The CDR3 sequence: CASSLALRGSYGYTF. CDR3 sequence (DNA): TGTGCCAGCAGTTTAGCCCTCCGGGGATCCTATGGCTACACCTTC.

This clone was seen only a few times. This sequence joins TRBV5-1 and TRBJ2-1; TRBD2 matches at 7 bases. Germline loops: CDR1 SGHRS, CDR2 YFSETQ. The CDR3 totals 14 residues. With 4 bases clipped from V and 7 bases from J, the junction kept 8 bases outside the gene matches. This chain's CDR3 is CASSASGGRNEQFF. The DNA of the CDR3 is TGCGCCAGCAGCGCTTCGGGAGGTAGGAATGAGCAGTTCTTC.

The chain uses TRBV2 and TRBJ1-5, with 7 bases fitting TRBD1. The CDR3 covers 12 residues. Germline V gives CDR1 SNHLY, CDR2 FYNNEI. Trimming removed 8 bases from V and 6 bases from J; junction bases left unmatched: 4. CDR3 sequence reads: CASGNRGQPQHF. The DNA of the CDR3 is TGTGCCAGCGGAAACAGGGGTCAGCCCCAGCATTTT.

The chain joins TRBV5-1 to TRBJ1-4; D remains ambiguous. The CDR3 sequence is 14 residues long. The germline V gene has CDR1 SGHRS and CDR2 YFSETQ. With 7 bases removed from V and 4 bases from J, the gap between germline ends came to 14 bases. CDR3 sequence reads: CASRFRSYNEKLFF. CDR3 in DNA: TGCGCCAGCCGATTTAGGAGCTATAATGAAAAACTGTTTTTT.

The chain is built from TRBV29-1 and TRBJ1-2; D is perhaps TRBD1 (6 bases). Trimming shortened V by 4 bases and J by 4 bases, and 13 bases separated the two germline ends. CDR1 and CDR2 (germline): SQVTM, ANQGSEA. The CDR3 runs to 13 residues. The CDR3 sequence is CSVVGDTPYGYTF. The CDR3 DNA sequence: TGCAGCGTTGTCGGGGACACTCCCTATGGCTACACCTTC.

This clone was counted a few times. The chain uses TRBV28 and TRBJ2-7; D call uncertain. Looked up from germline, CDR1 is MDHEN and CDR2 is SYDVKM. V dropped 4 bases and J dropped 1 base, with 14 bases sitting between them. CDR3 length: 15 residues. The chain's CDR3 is CASSYRQHGSYEQYF. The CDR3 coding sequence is TGTGCCAGCAGTTATAGGCAGCACGGGTCCTACGAGCAGTACTTC.

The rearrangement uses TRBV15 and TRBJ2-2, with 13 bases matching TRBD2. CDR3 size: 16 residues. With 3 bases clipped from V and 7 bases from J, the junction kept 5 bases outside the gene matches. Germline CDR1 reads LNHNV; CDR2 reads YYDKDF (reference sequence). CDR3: CATSSRLAGGNGELFF. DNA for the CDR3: TGTGCCACCAGCAGTCGACTAGCGGGGGGTAACGGGGAGCTGTTTTTT. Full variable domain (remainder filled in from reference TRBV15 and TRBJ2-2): DAMVIQNPRYQVTQFGKPVTLSCSQTLNHNVMYWYQQKSSQAPKLLFHYYDKDFNNEADTPDNFQSRRPNTSFCFLDIRSPGLGDTAMYLCATSSRLAGGNGELFFGEGSRLTVL.

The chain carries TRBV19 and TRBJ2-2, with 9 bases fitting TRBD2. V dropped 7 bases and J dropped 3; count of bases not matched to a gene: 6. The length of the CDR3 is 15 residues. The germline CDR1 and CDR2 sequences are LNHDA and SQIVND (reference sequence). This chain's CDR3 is CASTRAGGDTGELFF. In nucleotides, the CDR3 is TGTGCCAGTACTCGAGCGGGGGGAGACACCGGGGAGCTGTTTTTT.

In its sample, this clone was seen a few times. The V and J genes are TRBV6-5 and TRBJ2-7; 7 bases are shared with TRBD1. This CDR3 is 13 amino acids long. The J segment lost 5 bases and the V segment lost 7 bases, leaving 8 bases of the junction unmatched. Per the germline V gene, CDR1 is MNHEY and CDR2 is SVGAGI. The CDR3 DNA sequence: TGTGCCAGCAACGACAGGGTAGGCAACGAGCAGTACTTC. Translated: CASNDRVGNEQYF.